This T cell receptor (beta chain) emerged from a study of CD8+ T cells in alopecia areata. Extracted from the samples, RNA was reverse transcribed into cDNA to serve as the sequencing template. Clones were read by immunoSEQ multiplex PCR, and TCRdb kept only the in-frame ones, dropping some. The sample lists roughly 200,000 clones; about 56% were seen once. This clone has only one observation. No antigen is known for it. Study outcomes and limitations: Affected lesional scalp, above all in alopecia totalis/universalis, was more clonal than normal scalp. Scalp samples also yield sequences of resident alphabeta T cells from normal skin.

Germline CDR1 and CDR2: MGHRA and YSYEKL. V was shortened by 1 base and J by 9 bases, with 10 bases between the two germline ends. This CDR3 comprises 13 residues. The sequencing input was CD8+ T cells sorted from blood. This TCR came from a human donor in good health. The rearrangement joins TRBV4-1 to TRBJ2-1, with a possible D match to TRBD2 (6 bases). The CDR3 region is CASSQGGEFEQFF. The CDR3 DNA sequence: TGCGCCAGCAGCCAAGGGGGGGAGTTTGAGCAGTTCTTC.